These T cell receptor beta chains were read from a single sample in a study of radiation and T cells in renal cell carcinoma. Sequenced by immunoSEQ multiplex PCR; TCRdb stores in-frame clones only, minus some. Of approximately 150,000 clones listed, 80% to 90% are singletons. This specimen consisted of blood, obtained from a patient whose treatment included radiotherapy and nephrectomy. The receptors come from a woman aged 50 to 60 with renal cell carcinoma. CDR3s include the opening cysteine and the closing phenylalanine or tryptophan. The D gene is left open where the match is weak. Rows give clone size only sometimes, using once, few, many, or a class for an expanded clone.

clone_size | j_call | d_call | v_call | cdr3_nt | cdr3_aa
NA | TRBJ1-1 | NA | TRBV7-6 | TGTGCCAGCAGCCCACTACGGACGGGAACTGAAGCTTTCTTT | CASSPLRTGTEAFF
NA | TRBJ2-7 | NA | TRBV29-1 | TGCAGCGTTGATGGCAGGGCGGTCTACGAGCAGTACTTC | CSVDGRAVYEQYF
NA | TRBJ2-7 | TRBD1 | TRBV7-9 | TGTGCCAGCAGGGAAGGACAGGGGGTAGTCGAGCAGTACTTC | CASREGQGVVEQYF
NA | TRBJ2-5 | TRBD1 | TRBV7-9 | TGTGCCAGCAGCTTAGTGAGACAGGGGCAAGAGACCCAGTACTTC | CASSLVRQGQETQYF
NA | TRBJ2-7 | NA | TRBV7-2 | TGTGCCAGCAGCTTAAGTTTTAATAACGAGCAGTACTTC | CASSLSFNNEQYF
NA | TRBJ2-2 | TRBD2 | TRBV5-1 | TGCGCCAGCAGCTTAGAGAGCGGGGGGAACACCGGGGAGCTGTTTTTT | CASSLESGGNTGELFF
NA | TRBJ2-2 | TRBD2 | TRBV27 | TGTGCCAGCAGTTTTACCGGACTAGCTGCGAACACCGGGGAGCTGTTTTTT | CASSFTGLAANTGELFF
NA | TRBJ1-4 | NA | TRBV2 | TGTGCCAGCAGTGACGGAGGGTCAGAAAAACTGTTTTTT | CASSDGGSEKLFF
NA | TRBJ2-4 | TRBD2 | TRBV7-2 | TGTGCCAGCAGCTTAAGTATTCTAGCGGGAGGGGAGTACTTC | CASSLSILAGGEYF
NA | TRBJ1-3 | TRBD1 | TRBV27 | TGTGCCAGCAGTAAATGGGACAGGCTCTCTGGAAACACCATATATTTT | CASSKWDRLSGNTIYF
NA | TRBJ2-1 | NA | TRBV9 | TGTGCCAGCAGCCCCACGTTTGGGCGCGATGAGCAGTTCTTC | CASSPTFGRDEQFF
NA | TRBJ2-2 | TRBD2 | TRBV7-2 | TGTGCCAGCAGCTCATCTGGGACTAGCGGAACCGGGGAGCTGTTTTTT | CASSSSGTSGTGELFF
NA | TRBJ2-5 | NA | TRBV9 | TGTGCCAGCAGCGTATGGTCCAACCAGTACCAAGAGACCCAGTACTTC | CASSVWSNQYQETQYF
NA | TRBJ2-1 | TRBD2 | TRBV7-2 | TGTGCCAGCAGCTCTTCCGGGACTAGCGGGCTCTACAATGAGCAGTTCTTC | CASSSSGTSGLYNEQFF
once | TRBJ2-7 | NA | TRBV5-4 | TGTGCCAGCAGTTTGTCTACAGGGAGAGGCTCCTACGAGCAGTACTTC | CASSLSTGRGSYEQYF
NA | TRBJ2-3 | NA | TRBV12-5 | TGTGCTAGTGGTTTAGACTCCACAGATACGCAGTATTTT | CASGLDSTDTQYF
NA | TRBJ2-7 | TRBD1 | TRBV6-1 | TGTGCCAGCAGTGAAAATTCGGGTAGGGGGCATTACGAGCAGTACTTC | CASSENSGRGHYEQYF
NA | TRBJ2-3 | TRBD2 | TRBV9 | TGTGCCAGCAGCGTCGCGGGGGTCACAGATACGCAGTATTTT | CASSVAGVTDTQYF
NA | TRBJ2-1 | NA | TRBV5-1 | TGCGCCAGCAGCCTCGGGGGGCTAAGCTCCTACAATGAGCAGTTCTTC | CASSLGGLSSYNEQFF
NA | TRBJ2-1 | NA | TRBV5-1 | TGCGCCAGCAGCCCACAAGGCGGCGGGACAGCCTACAATGAGCAGTTCTTC | CASSPQGGGTAYNEQFF
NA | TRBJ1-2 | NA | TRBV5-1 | TGCGCCAGCAGCTTGGCCGGTCCTAAAGGAGGGGGTAACTATGGCTACACCTTC | CASSLAGPKGGGNYGYTF
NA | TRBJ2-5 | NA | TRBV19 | TGTGCCAGTAGTATTTATCCATCTTTGCCGGGGGAGACCCAGTACTTC | CASSIYPSLPGETQYF
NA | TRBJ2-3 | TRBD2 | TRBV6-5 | TGTGCCAGCAGTTATTTGCTAGCGGGAGGTCCGGATACGCAGTATTTT | CASSYLLAGGPDTQYF
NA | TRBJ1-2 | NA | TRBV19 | TGTGCCAGTAGACCAGGGGAAAACTATGGCTACACCTTC | CASRPGENYGYTF
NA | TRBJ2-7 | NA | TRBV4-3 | TGCGCCAGCAGCCAAGAGGTCTCCTACGAGCAGTACTTC | CASSQEVSYEQYF
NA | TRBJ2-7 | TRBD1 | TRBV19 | TGTGCCAGTAGCTGGGACAGGACATCCTACGAGCAGTACTTC | CASSWDRTSYEQYF
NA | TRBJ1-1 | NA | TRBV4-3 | TGCGCCAGCAGCTCCAGGGAGGGCACTGAAGCTTTCTTT | CASSSREGTEAFF
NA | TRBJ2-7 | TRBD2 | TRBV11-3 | TGTGCCAGCAGCCGCGAAGGGGACTACGAGGAGCAGTACTTC | CASSREGDYEEQYF
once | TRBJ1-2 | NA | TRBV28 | TGTGCCAGCAGTCCTTTTCAGCAGTATGGCTACACCTTC | CASSPFQQYGYTF
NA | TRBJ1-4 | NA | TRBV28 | TGTGCCAGCATCGATAGCGGGGGATCTAATGAAAAACTGTTTTTT | CASIDSGGSNEKLFF
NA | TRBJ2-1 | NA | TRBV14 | TGTGCCAGCAGCCAATCCCTGACTAATGAGCAGTTCTTC | CASSQSLTNEQFF
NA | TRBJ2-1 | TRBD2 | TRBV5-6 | TGTGCCAGCAGCTGGGGGGGCAATGAGCAGTTCTTC | CASSWGGNEQFF
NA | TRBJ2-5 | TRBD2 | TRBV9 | TGTGCCAGCAGCGCCGGTGACGGGAGGTTGGAGCAGTACTTC | CASSAGDGRLEQYF
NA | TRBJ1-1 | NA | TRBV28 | TGTGCCAGCAGCCGGGGAGGGAATTGGAGGACTGAAGCTTTCTTT | CASSRGGNWRTEAFF
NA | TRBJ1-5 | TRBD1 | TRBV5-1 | TGCGCCAGCAGCTTGGGAACAGGGGGCAATCAGCCCCAGCATTTT | CASSLGTGGNQPQHF
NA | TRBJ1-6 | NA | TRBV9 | TGTGCCAGCAGCGTAGGATCAAGTAATTCACCCCTCCACTTT | CASSVGSSNSPLHF
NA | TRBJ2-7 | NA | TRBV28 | TGTGCCAGCAGTTTAATGAACAGGGAGAGGTCCTACGAGCAGTACTTC | CASSLMNRERSYEQYF
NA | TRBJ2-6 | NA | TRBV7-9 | TGTGCCCTCGGCACAGGGTTTACTGGGGCCAACGTCCTGACTTTC | CALGTGFTGANVLTF
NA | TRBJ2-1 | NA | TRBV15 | TGTGCCACCAGCCCGTACTACAATGAGCAGTTCTTC | CATSPYYNEQFF
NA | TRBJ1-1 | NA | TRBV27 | TGTGCCAGCAGTTATTTATATACAGGGAACACTGAAGCTTTCTTT | CASSYLYTGNTEAFF
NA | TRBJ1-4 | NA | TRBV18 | TGTGCCAGCTCACAAGGACGCAGGGTTGGGGAAAAACTGTTTTTT | CASSQGRRVGEKLFF
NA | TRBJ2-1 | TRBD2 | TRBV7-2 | TGTGCCAGCAGCTCTACTAGCGGCCGCTACAATGAGCAGTTCTTC | CASSSTSGRYNEQFF
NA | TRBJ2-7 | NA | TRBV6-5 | TGTGCCACTCTATCAGGGGCCCCCTACGAGCAGTACTTC | CATLSGAPYEQYF
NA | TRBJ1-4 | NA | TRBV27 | TGTGCCAGCAGTTTATACAGACAGGAGACAATTAATGAAAAACTGTTTTTT | CASSLYRQETINEKLFF
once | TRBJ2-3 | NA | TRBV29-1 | TGCAGCGTTGTGTCTGATACGCAGTATTTT | CSVVSDTQYF
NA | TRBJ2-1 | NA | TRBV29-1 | TGCAGCGTTGTGAAAACTAGCCAGGGGTACAATGAGCAGTTCTTC | CSVVKTSQGYNEQFF
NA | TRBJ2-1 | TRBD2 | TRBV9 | TGTGCCAGCAGCCCCAGGACTAGCGGGAGTTATGAGCAGTTCTTC | CASSPRTSGSYEQFF
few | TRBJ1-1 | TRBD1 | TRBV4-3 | TGCGCCAGCAGGCGGGGACAGGACACTGAAGCTTTCTTT | CASRRGQDTEAFF
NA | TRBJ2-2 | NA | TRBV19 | TGTGCCAGTAGTCCGACAGGTTTTGACACCGGGGAGCTGTTTTTT | CASSPTGFDTGELFF
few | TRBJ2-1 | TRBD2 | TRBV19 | TGTGCCAGTAGTATTGACGCTCCTAGCGGGGGGTCATATTACAATGAGCAGTTCTTC | CASSIDAPSGGSYYNEQFF
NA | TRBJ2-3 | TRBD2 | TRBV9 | TGTGCCAGCAGCGTAGTCAGCGGGGGGGGCCCAGATACGCAGTATTTT | CASSVVSGGGPDTQYF
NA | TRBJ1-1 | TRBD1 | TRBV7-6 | TGTGCCAGCAGCCGATGGGACAGCAGAAACACTGAAGCTTTCTTT | CASSRWDSRNTEAFF